This TCR beta chain was sequenced for a study of T cell repertoires in cytomegalovirus infection. Study information: Selected CMV epitopes included recently identified HLA-C-restricted ones as well as well-studied HLA-B-restricted ones. CMV infection plus the matching HLA type was flagged by public TCR beta signatures.

TCRdb re-derived calls from the reads in MiXCR, one entry per CDR3 protein. The repertoire consists of fewer than 900,000 distinct CDR3 sequences, with roughly 29% occurring once and the leading ten covering around 14%. The CDR3 totals 17 residues. Germline values: CDR1 SEHNR, CDR2 FQNEAQ (reference sequence). V was pared by 0 bases and J by 1 base, with 14 bases between. A few counts support this clonotype. The antigen remains undetermined. This chain links TRBV7-9 with TRBJ2-3; D unresolved. Sequencing used cultured CD8+ T cells from PBMCs, obtained from culture after CMV antigen stimulation. The source of this sequence is a human donor in good health (CMV status not recorded). Some clones in this sample may be carry-over from other donors' samples. The CDR3: CASSLALHLRGTDTQYF. The DNA of the CDR3 is TGTGCCAGCAGCTTAGCGCTTCACTTGCGAGGCACAGATACGCAGTATTTT.